This T cell receptor beta chain appears in the sequencing data of a study of identical twins. Points from the study as a whole: Beta clonotypes that were abundant in cord blood contained fewer insertions, a pattern absent from memory repertoires. For monozygotic twins, models underestimated out-of-frame TCR alpha sharing.

Germline CDR1 reads SGHVS; CDR2 reads FNYEAQ. V was clipped by 1 base and J by 4 bases, with 12 bases between them. CDR3 length: 15 amino acids. A universal primer site was added by template switching, and unique molecular identifiers were carried by the cDNA. TCRdb re-called the 5' RACE reads through MiXCR, storing one row per CDR3 protein. The sample has some 600,000 distinct CDR3 sequences; about 7.1% are singletons. A note on this clonotype: Its specificity is unknown.

The same data also contributed to another study, on yellow fever vaccine responses in identical twins.

The chain joins TRBV7-6 to TRBJ2-3; D remains ambiguous. The sample consisted of PBMCs. The sequence was collected from a woman younger than 30 in good health. This CDR3 reads CASSLEPRGSDTQYF. CDR3 in DNA: TGTGCCAGCAGCTTAGAACCCCGTGGTTCAGATACGCAGTATTTT.